This entry lists 27 T cell receptor beta chains sequenced from one sample in a study of metastatic and nonmetastatic thyroid tumors. Until they underwent thyroid surgery, no patient had received any treatment. TCRdb re-called the PCR reads with MiXCR. The sample consists of under 20,000 clones, just under 30% of them appearing once. Specimen: tumor tissue. All receptors derive from a male donor with papillary thyroid cancer or a benign thyroid nodule (not recorded which). Some clones in this sample may be carry-over from other donors' samples.

A few counts support this clone. The chain combines TRBV5-1 with TRBJ1-1; D is unresolved. CDR1 and CDR2 from the germline V gene are SGHRS and YFSETQ. This CDR3 is built from 11 residues. Trimming took 1 base from V and 2 from J, leaving 0 bases between them. The CDR3, as DNA: TGCGCCAGCAGCTTGAACACTGAAGCTTTCTTT. It codes for CASSLNTEAFF.

This clone was seen more than once but under ten times. Just one base apart from a much larger clone, this may be a read error. V usage is TRBV12-3 or TRBV12-4 and J usage is TRBJ2-1, with a weak D call TRBD2 (6 bases). The CDR3 length is 15 residues. Trimming took 7 bases from V and 4 from J, leaving 17 bases between them. For the CDR3, the DNA is TGTGCCAGCATCCACCGGGACTCAATATACAATGAGCAGTTCTTC. This encodes CASIHRDSIYNEQFF.

This clone came up a few times. J is TRBJ2-7 and V is TRBV28; D is uncertain. Germline CDR1 reads MDHEN; CDR2 reads SYDVKM. Trimming took 3 bases from V and 7 from J, leaving 7 bases between them. The CDR3 covers 11 residues. The CDR3 region is CASSFRREQYF. The CDR3 nucleotides are TGTGCCAGCAGTTTTCGTAGAGAGCAGTACTTC.

Regarding this clone: Mismatch with germline at one junction end may stem from a read error. V and J are TRBV6-1 and TRBJ2-7; D call uncertain. Germline V gene sequence: CDR1 MNHNS, CDR2 SASEGT. This CDR3 comprises 14 residues. The CDR3 protein is CGSSTPTGTYDQYF. The CDR3 DNA sequence: TGTGGCAGCAGTACCCCGACGGGCACCTACGATCAGTACTTC.

This clone was observed a handful of times. This sequence joins TRBV20-1 and TRBJ2-7, with D unresolved. Germline CDR1 reads DFQATT; CDR2 reads SNEGSKA (reference sequence). The CDR3 is made up of 11 amino acids. The V end lost 0 bases, the J end lost 4 bases, and 4 bases lay between the germline ends. CDR3 DNA: TGCAGTGCTAGAGAAGGGTACGAGCAGTACTTC. It specifies CSAREGYEQYF.

The V and J genes are TRBV11-3 and TRBJ2-7, with 9 nucleotides matching TRBD2. With V trimmed by 5 bases and J by 4 bases, 6 bases remained unmatched. Germline V gene lookup returns CDR1 SGHNT and CDR2 YENEEA. The length of the CDR3 is 14 residues. CDR3 loop: CASSPIAGVYEQYF. CDR3 in DNA: TGTGCCAGCAGCCCAATAGCGGGAGTTTACGAGCAGTACTTC.

This clone came up many times. The J gene is TRBJ2-2, the V gene TRBV5-4; no clear D gene. V was clipped by 9 bases and J by 4 bases, with 13 bases between them. The CDR3 covers 13 residues. The germline CDR1 and CDR2 sequences are SGHNT and YYREEE (reference sequence). The CDR3 coding sequence is TGTGCCACCCGGCTTGGATTCACCGGGGAGCTGTTTTTT. As protein: CATRLGFTGELFF.

This clone was counted many times. The sample has other DNA sequences that encode this CDR3 too. V and J are TRBV12-3 or TRBV12-4 and TRBJ1-5; D is undetermined. Trimming cost V 7 bases and J 4 bases, with 11 bases left between them. The CDR3 length is 13 residues. The CDR3 protein is CASKQGRNQPQHF. The CDR3 DNA follows: TGTGCCAGCAAGCAAGGGCGGAATCAGCCCCAGCATTTT.

As to this clone: One junction end does not reproduce the germline sequence, and a read error may be involved. The J gene is TRBJ2-7, the V gene TRBV6-1; either TRBD1 or TRBD2 may supply D (5 bases each). This CDR3 contains 15 residues. Germline V gene sequence: CDR1 MNHNS, CDR2 SASEGT. The CDR3 loop is CASSEERGPANEQYF. In DNA, the CDR3 is TGTGCCAGCAGTGAAGAAAGGGGACCCGCCAACGAGCAGTATTTC.

By frequency in the sample, this clone is medium-sized. This chain connects TRBV28 to TRBJ2-7, with D perhaps given as TRBD1 or TRBD2 (5 bases each). The ends were cut back, 3 bases at V and 7 bases at J, with 13 bases in the middle. The CDR3 is 13 amino acids. Germline lookup yields CDR1 MDHEN and CDR2 SYDVKM. In nucleotides, the CDR3 is TGTGCCAGCAGTTTTCTCCGGGGCTGGGAGCAGTACTTC. Translation: CASSFLRGWEQYF.

This clone was seen a few times. This sequence joins TRBV6-1 and TRBJ1-5, with D maybe TRBD1 (6 bases). Per the germline V gene, CDR1 is MNHNS and CDR2 is SASEGT. This CDR3 contains 15 residues. The ends were cut back, 5 bases at V and 1 base at J, with 12 bases in the middle. CDR3 in DNA: TGTGCCAGCAGTTCGCAGGGGTTGAGCAATCAGCCCCAGCATTTT. This encodes CASSSQGLSNQPQHF.

V usage is TRBV5-1 and J usage is TRBJ2-5, with D unresolved. This CDR3 region has 14 residues. Germline CDR1 reads SGHRS; CDR2 reads YFSETQ. Trimming stripped 0 bases from V and 5 bases from J, with 11 bases between. Written as DNA, the CDR3 is TGCGCCAGCAGCTTGGCCGTGTTATCCGAGACCCAGTACTTC. Translated, it gives CASSLAVLSETQYF. Combining the CDR3 with reference TRBV5-1 and TRBJ2-5 gives the whole variable domain KAGVTQTPRYLIKTRGQQVTLSCSPISGHRSVSWYQQTPGQGLQFLFEYFSETQRNKGNFPGRFSGRQFSNSRSEMNVSTLELGDSALYLCASSLAVLSETQYFGPGTRLLVL.

This clone is medium-sized (0.01 to 0.1%) in the sample. The genes are TRBV20-1 and TRBJ2-7; 7 bases are a match to TRBD1. J was trimmed by 6 bases and V by 4 bases; bases with no gene match: 6. The germline gives CDR1 DFQATT, CDR2 SNEGSKA (reference sequence). The CDR3 runs to 12 residues. CDR3 region: CSAIKQGIEQYF. CDR3 bases: TGCAGTGCTATTAAACAGGGGATCGAGCAGTACTTC.

This clone was picked up many times. CDR3 protein: CASSLAASSYEQYF. In DNA form, the CDR3 reads TGTGCCAGCAGCTTGGCGGCTAGCTCCTACGAGCAGTACTTC. This rearrangement joins TRBV5-6 to TRBJ2-7; D is ambiguous. Looked up from germline, CDR1 is SGHDT and CDR2 is YYEEEE. The ends were cut back, 0 bases at V and 0 bases at J, with 7 bases in the middle. There are 14 residues in the CDR3.

The chain employs TRBV9 and TRBJ1-2; D call uncertain. This CDR3 comprises 13 residues. V lost 5 bases, J lost 6 bases, and 14 bases lay in between. From germline, CDR1 is SGDLS and CDR2 YYNGEE. CDR3 coding DNA: TGTGCCAGCAGTCCTTCCTTCGGGGATGGCTACACCTTC. It yields the protein CASSPSFGDGYTF.

CDR3 sequence (DNA): TGCGCCAGCCGGGCACAGGGGGCGTCTGAAGCTTTCTTT. Its translation is CASRAQGASEAFF. The V call is TRBV4-1, the J call TRBJ1-1; 9 bases map to TRBD1. This CDR3 is built from 13 residues. Germline values: CDR1 MGHRA, CDR2 YSYEKL. Trimming at V came to 8 bases and at J to 6 bases, leaving 7 bases not matched to a gene.

The chain carries TRBV7-2 and TRBJ2-7; D may be TRBD1 (6 bases). Germline assignment: CDR1 SGHTA and CDR2 FQGNSA. V gave up 10 bases and J gave up 6 bases, with 22 bases separating them. The CDR3 covers 14 residues. The CDR3 DNA reads as TGTGCCACCCACACCGGGACAAAGCCTTTCGAGCAGTACTTC. Protein sequence: CATHTGTKPFEQYF.

In this sample, this clone turned up many times. The rearrangement links TRBV7-8 to TRBJ1-1, with D perhaps matching TRBD1 (6 bases). The V gene lost 4 bases and the J gene lost 3 bases, with 15 bases spanning the gap. The CDR3 has 15 amino acids. The V gene's germline CDR1 is SGHVS and CDR2 FQNEAQ. The CDR3 loop is CASSSTGPRDTEAFF. The CDR3 DNA sequence: TGTGCCAGCAGCTCGACAGGTCCCAGGGACACTGAAGCTTTCTTT.

This clone has ten or more counts. V gene TRBV2 combines with J gene TRBJ1-6; 9 bases align to TRBD1. J was trimmed by 6 bases and V by 4 bases; bases with no gene match: 7. Germline lookup yields CDR1 SNHLY and CDR2 FYNNEI. The CDR3 has 16 residues. The CDR3 loop is CASSVGQGGGNSPLHF. In nucleotides, the CDR3 is TGTGCCAGCAGTGTGGGACAGGGAGGGGGTAATTCACCCCTCCACTTT.

This clone was found a few times. The genes are TRBV28 and TRBJ2-1, with D unclear. V lost 3 bases, J lost 4 bases, and 7 bases lay in between. The germline V gene has CDR1 MDHEN and CDR2 SYDVKM. The length of the CDR3 is 13 residues. The CDR3 DNA sequence: TGTGCCAGCAGTTTGGCCTGGTACAATGAGCAGTTCTTC. This gives the protein CASSLAWYNEQFF.

This clone turned up a few times. The rearrangement links TRBV6-1 to TRBJ2-2; D unresolved. The CDR3 runs to 16 residues. Germline CDR1 and CDR2: MNHNS and SASEGT. Deletions cut 4 bases from V and 2 bases from J, with 14 bases between. CDR3 DNA sequence: TGTGCCAGCAGTGTCGCCGGGCACCTAAACACCGGGGAGCTGTTTTTT. Protein: CASSVAGHLNTGELFF.

The chain has TRBV18 and TRBJ2-7; 9 bases fit TRBD2. This CDR3 comprises 15 residues. Germline V gives CDR1 KGHSH, CDR2 LQKENI. V dropped 0 bases and J dropped 6; count of bases not matched to a gene: 6. CDR3 sequence: CASSPPVRGGSEQYF. CDR3 nucleotide sequence: TGTGCCAGCTCACCACCAGTGCGGGGGGGGAGCGAGCAGTACTTC.

The count of this clone is one. This chain uses TRBV11-2 with TRBJ2-7; D ambiguous. The CDR3 has 14 residues. Trimming removed 0 bases from V and 0 bases from J, with 6 bases in between. CDR1 and CDR2 from the germline V gene are SGHAT and FQNNGV. The CDR3 loop reads CASSLDAVSYEQYF. Written as DNA, the CDR3 is TGTGCCAGCAGCTTAGATGCGGTCTCCTACGAGCAGTACTTC. Combining the CDR3 with reference TRBV11-2 and TRBJ2-7 gives the whole variable domain EAGVAQSPRYKIIEKRQSVAFWCNPISGHATLYWYQQILGQGPKLLIQFQNNGVVDDSQLPKDRFSAERLKGVDSTLKIQPAKLEDSAVYLCASSLDAVSYEQYFGPGTRLTVT.

At least ten counts were recorded for this clone. The V gene is TRBV20-1, the J gene TRBJ2-5, with TRBD2 matching 7 bases. The CDR3 spans 14 residues. From germline, CDR1 is DFQATT and CDR2 SNEGSKA (reference sequence). J lost 4 bases, V lost 1 base, and 6 bases had no gene match. CDR3 nucleotide sequence: TGCAGTGCTAGAGGAACTAGCGACAGAGAGACCCAGTACTTC. Its translation is CSARGTSDRETQYF.

The CDR3 region is CAVTPGPIYEQYF. CDR3 nucleotides: TGTGCCGTTACCCCTGGACCTATTTACGAGCAGTACTTC. This chain connects TRBV10-3 to TRBJ2-7, with unresolved D. V shed 11 bases and J shed 4 bases, with 18 bases lying between them. The V gene's germline CDR1 is ENHRY and CDR2 SYGVKD. The CDR3 runs 13 residues.

This clone has a count of ten or more. V usage is TRBV6-4 and J usage is TRBJ2-3, with D perhaps given as TRBD1 or TRBD2 (5 bases each). The CDR3 extends over 15 amino acids. The germline V gene has CDR1 MRHNA and CDR2 SNTAGT. Trimming pared 3 bases from V and 3 bases from J, leaving 13 bases between. CDR3 sequence: CASSEEAGTTDTQYF. CDR3 in DNA: TGTGCCAGCAGTGAGGAGGCAGGGACGACAGATACGCAGTATTTT.

This clone appeared a few times. This chain joins TRBV20-1 and TRBJ2-1; the D gene is possibly TRBD2 (5 bases). V was cut by 5 bases and J by 9 bases, with 11 bases left in between. The CDR3 runs 11 residues. CDR1 is DFQATT and CDR2 is SNEGSKA in the germline V gene (reference sequence). The CDR3 DNA follows: TGCAGTGCTCGATTTGAGGGTGAGCAGTTCTTC. As protein: CSARFEGEQFF.